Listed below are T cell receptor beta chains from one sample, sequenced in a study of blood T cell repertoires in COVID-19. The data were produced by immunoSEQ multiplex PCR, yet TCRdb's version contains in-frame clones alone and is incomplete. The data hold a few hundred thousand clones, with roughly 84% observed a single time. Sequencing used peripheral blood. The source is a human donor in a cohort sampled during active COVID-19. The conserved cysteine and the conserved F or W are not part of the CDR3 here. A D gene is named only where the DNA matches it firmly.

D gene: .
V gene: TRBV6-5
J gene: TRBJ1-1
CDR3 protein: ASNGLMNTEAF

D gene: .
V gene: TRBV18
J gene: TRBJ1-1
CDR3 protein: ASSPDRKGTEAF

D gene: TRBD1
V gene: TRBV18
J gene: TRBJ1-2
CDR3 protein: ASSPDRGKGYT

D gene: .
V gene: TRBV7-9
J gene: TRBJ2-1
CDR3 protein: ASSSFQGYEQF

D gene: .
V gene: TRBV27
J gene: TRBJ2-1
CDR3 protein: ASHPRVVHNEQF

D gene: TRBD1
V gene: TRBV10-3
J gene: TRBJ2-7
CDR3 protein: AISEPDRVYEQY

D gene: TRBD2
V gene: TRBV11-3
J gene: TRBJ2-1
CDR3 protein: ASSLEGSSGNYNEQF

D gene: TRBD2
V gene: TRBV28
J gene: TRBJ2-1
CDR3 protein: ASSTRSPGGPSYNEQF

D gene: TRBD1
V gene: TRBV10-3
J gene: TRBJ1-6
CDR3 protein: AISRQGDSPLH

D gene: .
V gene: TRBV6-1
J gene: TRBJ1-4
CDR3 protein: ASSEVGNEKLF

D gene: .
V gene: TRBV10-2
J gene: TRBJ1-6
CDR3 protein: ASSELVSSPLH